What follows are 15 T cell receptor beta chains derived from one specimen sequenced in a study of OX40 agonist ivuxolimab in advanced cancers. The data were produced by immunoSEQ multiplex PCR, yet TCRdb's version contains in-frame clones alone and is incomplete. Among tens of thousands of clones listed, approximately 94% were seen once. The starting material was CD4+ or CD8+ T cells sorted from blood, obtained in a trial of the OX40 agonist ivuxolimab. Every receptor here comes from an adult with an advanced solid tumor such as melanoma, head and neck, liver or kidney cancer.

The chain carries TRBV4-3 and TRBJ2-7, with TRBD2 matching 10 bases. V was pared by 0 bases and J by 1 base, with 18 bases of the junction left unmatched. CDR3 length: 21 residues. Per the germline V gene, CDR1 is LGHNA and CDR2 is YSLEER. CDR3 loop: CASSQDRASLVASGGSYEQYF. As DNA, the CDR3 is TGCGCCAGCAGCCAAGATCGGGCTTCGTTAGTGGCTAGCGGGGGATCCTACGAGCAGTACTTC.

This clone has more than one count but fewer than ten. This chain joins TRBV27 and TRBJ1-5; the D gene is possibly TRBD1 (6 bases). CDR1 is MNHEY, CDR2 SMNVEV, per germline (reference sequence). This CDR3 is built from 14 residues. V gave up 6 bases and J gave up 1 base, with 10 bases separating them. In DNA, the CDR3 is TGTGCCAGCAGCCTCACAGGGAGCAATCAGCCCCAGCATTTT. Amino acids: CASSLTGSNQPQHF.

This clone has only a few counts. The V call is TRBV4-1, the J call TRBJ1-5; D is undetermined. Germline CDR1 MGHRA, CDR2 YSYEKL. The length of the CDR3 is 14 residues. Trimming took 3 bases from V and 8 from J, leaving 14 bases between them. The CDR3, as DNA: TGCGCCAGCAGCCAGGACCGGGTCCGGGAGCCCCAGCATTTT. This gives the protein CASSQDRVREPQHF.

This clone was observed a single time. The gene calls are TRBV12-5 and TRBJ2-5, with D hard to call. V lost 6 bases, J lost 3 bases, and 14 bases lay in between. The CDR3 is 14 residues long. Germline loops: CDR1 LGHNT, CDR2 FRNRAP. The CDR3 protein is CASGPPTREETQYF. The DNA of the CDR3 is TGTGCTAGTGGACCCCCGACACGGGAAGAGACCCAGTACTTC.

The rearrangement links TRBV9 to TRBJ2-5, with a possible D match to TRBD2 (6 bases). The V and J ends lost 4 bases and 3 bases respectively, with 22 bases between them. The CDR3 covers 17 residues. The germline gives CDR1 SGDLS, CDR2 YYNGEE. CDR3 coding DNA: TGTGCCAGCAGCCCAAGGAGGGAGGCAGGGAACAAAGAGACCCAGTACTTC. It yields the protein CASSPRREAGNKETQYF.

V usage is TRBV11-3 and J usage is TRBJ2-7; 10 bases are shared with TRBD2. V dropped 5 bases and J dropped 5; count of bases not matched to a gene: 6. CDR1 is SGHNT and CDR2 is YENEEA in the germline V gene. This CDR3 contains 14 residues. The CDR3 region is CASSPSGRADEQYF. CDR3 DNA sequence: TGTGCCAGCAGCCCCAGCGGGAGGGCCGACGAGCAGTACTTC.

This chain's CDR3 is CASSLEGVAYEQYF. CDR3 coding DNA: TGTGCCAGCAGCTTGGAAGGAGTAGCCTACGAGCAGTACTTC. This chain joins TRBV5-4 and TRBJ2-7; no reliable D call. Deletions cut 0 bases from V and 2 bases from J, with 9 bases between. In germline, CDR1 is SGHNT, CDR2 YYREEE (reference sequence). This CDR3 spans 14 amino acids.

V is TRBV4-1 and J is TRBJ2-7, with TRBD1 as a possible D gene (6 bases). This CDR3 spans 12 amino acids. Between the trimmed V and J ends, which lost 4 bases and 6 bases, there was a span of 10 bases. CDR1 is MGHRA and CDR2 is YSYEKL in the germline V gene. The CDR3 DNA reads TGCGCCAGCAGCCTTGGGGGCGGCGAGCAGTACTTC. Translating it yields CASSLGGGEQYF.

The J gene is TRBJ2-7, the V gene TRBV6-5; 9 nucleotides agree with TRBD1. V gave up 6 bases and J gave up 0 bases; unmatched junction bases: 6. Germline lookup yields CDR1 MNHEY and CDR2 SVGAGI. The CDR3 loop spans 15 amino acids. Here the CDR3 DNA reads TGTGCCAGCAGCCCCCAGGGACAGGGCTCCTACGAGCAGTACTTC. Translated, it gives CASSPQGQGSYEQYF.

CDR3 nucleotide sequence: TGTGCCAGCAGCCTCTCAACTAGCGGGAGGGCCAACGAGCAGTTCTTC. Amino acid sequence: CASSLSTSGRANEQFF. V is TRBV7-3 and J is TRBJ2-1, with TRBD2 matching 13 bases. Looked up from germline, CDR1 is SGHTA and CDR2 is FQGTGA. This CDR3 contains 16 residues. V was pared by 5 bases and J by 10 bases, with 11 bases of the junction left unmatched.

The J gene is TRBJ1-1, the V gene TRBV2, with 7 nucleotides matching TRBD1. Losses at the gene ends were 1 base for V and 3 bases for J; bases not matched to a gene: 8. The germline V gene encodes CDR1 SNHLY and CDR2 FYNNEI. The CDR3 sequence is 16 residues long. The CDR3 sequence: CASSEDRGGFDTEAFF. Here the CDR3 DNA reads TGTGCCAGCAGTGAAGACAGGGGCGGGTTCGACACTGAAGCTTTCTTT.

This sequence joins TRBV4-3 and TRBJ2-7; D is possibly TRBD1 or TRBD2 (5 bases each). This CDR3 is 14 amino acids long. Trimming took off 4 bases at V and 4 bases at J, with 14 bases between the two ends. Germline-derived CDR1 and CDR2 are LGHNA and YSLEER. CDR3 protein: CASSLGTGNYEQYF. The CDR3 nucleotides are TGCGCCAGCAGCCTAGGGACGGGGAATTACGAGCAGTACTTC.

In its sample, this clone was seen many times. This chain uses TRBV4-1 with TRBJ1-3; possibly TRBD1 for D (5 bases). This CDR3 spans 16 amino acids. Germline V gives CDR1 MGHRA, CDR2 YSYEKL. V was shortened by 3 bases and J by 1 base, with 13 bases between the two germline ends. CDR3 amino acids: CASSQGDGLSGNTIYF. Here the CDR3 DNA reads TGCGCCAGCAGCCAGGGGGACGGACTATCTGGAAACACCATATATTTT.

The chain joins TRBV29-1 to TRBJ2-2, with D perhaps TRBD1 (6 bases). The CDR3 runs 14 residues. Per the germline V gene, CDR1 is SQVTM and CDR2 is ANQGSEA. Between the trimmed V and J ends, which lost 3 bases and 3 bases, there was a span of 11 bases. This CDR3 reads CSVDRGSHTGELFF. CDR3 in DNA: TGCAGCGTTGACAGGGGCAGCCACACCGGGGAGCTGTTTTTT.

The CDR3 DNA is TGTGCCAGCAGCCCATCTAGCGTAACAGATACGCAGTATTTT. Its protein product is CASSPSSVTDTQYF. The genes are TRBV11-3 and TRBJ2-3, with D maybe TRBD2 (6 bases). The CDR3 has 14 residues. The V gene's germline CDR1 is SGHNT and CDR2 YENEEA. The V end was cut by 5 bases, the J end by 3 bases, with 12 bases between.